Detailed here is one TCR beta chain. The antigen remains undetermined. This entry belongs to a study of cytomegalovirus exposure and HLA in healthy donors. Study at large: Roughly 80 million unique TCRs from HLA-typed donors made up an early data release. General study points: As a later analysis showed, a missense DCLRE1C variant was linked to trimming of TCR beta V- and J-genes. Analyzed later, most CMV-associated TCR beta chains appeared HLA-restricted.

The PCR was carried out with 60 Vbeta primers and 13 Jbeta primers. Study processing details: A follow-up analysis tallied around 80 million unique TCR beta chains, roughly 11 million shared. Libraries were prepared by immunoSEQ multiplex PCR; TCRdb keeps only in-frame clonotypes and omits some of them. V, J and clone size are taken as reported in that table, and D and trimming were inferred from the DNA itself. The sample has about 190,000 clones; just under 75% are singletons. Germline V gene data show CDR1 as SNHLY and CDR2 as FYNNEI. This CDR3 spans 16 amino acids. Trimming cost V 4 bases and J 1 base, with 16 bases left between them.

J is TRBJ1-1 and V is TRBV2; maybe TRBD1 (6 bases). Source material: PBMCs. This TCR came from a man aged 25 to 40 in good health and CMV-seropositive. CDR3 DNA: TGTGCCAGCAGTGCCTTTGGGGCAGGGGCGAACACTGAAGCTTTCTTT. It specifies CASSAFGAGANTEAFF.